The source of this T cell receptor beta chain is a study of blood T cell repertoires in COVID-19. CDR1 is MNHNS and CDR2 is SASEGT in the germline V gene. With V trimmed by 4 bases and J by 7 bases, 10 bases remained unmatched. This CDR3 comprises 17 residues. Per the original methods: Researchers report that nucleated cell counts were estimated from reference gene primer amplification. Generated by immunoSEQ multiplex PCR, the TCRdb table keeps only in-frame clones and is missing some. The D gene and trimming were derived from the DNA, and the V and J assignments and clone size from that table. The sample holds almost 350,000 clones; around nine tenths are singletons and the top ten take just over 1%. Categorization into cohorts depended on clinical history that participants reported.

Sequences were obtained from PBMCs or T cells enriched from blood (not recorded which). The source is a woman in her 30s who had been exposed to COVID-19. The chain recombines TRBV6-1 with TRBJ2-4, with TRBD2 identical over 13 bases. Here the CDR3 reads CASSAWTSGSGGNIQYF. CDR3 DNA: TGTGCCAGCAGTGCATGGACTAGCGGGAGTGGGGGGAACATTCAGTACTTC.